Listed below are T cell receptor beta chains from one sample, sequenced in a study of CD8+ T cells in alopecia areata. Profiling relied on immunoSEQ multiplex PCR, and the TCRdb table lists in-frame clones only, not all of them. Seen here are about 64,000 clones, roughly 47% observed once, and the top ten hold just over 50%. The sequenced sample was NKG2D-low CD8+ T cells sorted from blood. The receptors here all came from a human donor with alopecia areata. Each CDR3 is given with its conserved first and last residue. A clone size is listed for some rows: how often the clone was seen (once, few, many), or a class if it is expanded.

j_call | clone_size | v_call | cdr3_aa
TRBJ2-7 | - | TRBV4-1 | CASSQQVVGQGYEQYF
TRBJ2-7 | - | TRBV5-6 | CASSSGLQSYEQYF
TRBJ2-7 | once | TRBV4-3 | CASSQALGGKEHEQYF
TRBJ2-7 | few | TRBV6-5 | CASSYGTGLYEQYF
TRBJ2-1 | - | TRBV5-4 | CASSDGGGQWEQFF
TRBJ2-7 | - | TRBV7-9 | CASSTRADSYEQYF
TRBJ1-1 | few | TRBV9 | CASSPWLGSTEAFF
TRBJ2-7 | few | TRBV6-5 | CASRLGTEAYEQYF
TRBJ2-7 | once | TRBV29-1 | CSVRTGDRYEQYF
TRBJ2-1 | - | TRBV5-1 | CASSLEGFSYNEQFF
TRBJ1-6 | once | TRBV11-1 | CASSLGTGGSPLHF
TRBJ2-1 | few | TRBV4-1 | CASSQVASGSTNEQFF
TRBJ2-1 | - | TRBV29-1 | CSVAPQGNEQFF
TRBJ1-1 | - | TRBV2 | CASRADGMNTEAFF
TRBJ2-3 | - | TRBV4-2 | CASSQEHVSTDTQYF
TRBJ1-1 | few | TRBV7-9 | CASHPSGDTEAFF
TRBJ2-5 | few | TRBV7-9 | CASSPAGRLYQETQYF
TRBJ2-7 | - | TRBV5-1 | CASSFPWTSGSPYEQYF
TRBJ2-7 | few | TRBV7-8 | CASSFRGYEQYF
TRBJ2-3 | few | TRBV7-3 | CASSLTGGISDTQYF
TRBJ1-6 | few | TRBV27 | CASSLRNSPLHF
TRBJ1-2 | - | TRBV11-2 | CASSYGTGGRSYTF
TRBJ2-1 | - | TRBV5-1 | CASSLMTSGSNEQFF
TRBJ2-5 | - | TRBV19 | CASTPEWPLDRETQYF
TRBJ2-7 | - | TRBV5-4 | CASSLVGGRYEQYF
TRBJ2-5 | few | TRBV25-1 | CASSELAGGLQETQYF
TRBJ2-6 | - | TRBV2 | CASSERSGGANVLTF
TRBJ2-1 | - | TRBV5-1 | CASSLEGHNEQFF
TRBJ1-2 | few | TRBV29-1 | CSVVSLRDYGYTF
TRBJ2-3 | - | TRBV29-1 | CSVELGPTDTQYF
TRBJ2-1 | - | TRBV6-5 | CASSFGQFYNEQFF
TRBJ2-7 | - | TRBV2 | CASSEEWAGSYEQYF
TRBJ2-1 | - | TRBV7-9 | CASSLRGFHEQFF
TRBJ2-3 | few | TRBV9 | CASSAGQSSTDTQYF
TRBJ2-1 | - | TRBV7-2 | CASSWGAPYNEQFF
TRBJ1-5 | - | TRBV27 | CASSPRDNRPQHF
TRBJ1-2 | few | TRBV29-1 | CSVDGGTYGYTF
TRBJ2-7 | - | TRBV13 | CASSPDSSYEQYF
TRBJ2-2 | few | TRBV7-9 | CASSATGTGNTGELFF
TRBJ1-2 | - | TRBV30 | CAWNPPTDDGYTF
TRBJ2-3 | - | TRBV4-2 | CASSQVAGERTDTQYF
TRBJ1-1 | few | TRBV5-6 | CASSAGTALNTEAFF
TRBJ2-7 | once | TRBV4-1 | CASSPDRVRYEQYF
TRBJ2-7 | - | TRBV27 | CASSLWTSGSLGEQYF
TRBJ2-5 | once | TRBV6-5 | CASSWGPPQETQYF
TRBJ1-2 | - | TRBV9 | CASSVGRTGGYGYTF
TRBJ2-7 | - | TRBV25-1 | CASSSWTSGRASEQYF
TRBJ2-1 | - | TRBV5-4 | CASSLATDNEQFF
TRBJ2-1 | - | TRBV7-9 | CASSRASGRGEQFF
TRBJ2-1 | - | TRBV2 | CASRGAEQFF
TRBJ2-1 | - | TRBV29-1 | CSVGGTSGGSPYNEQFF
TRBJ2-3 | - | TRBV7-3 | CASSHGGADTQYF
TRBJ2-7 | - | TRBV5-1 | CASSPTGGRSYEQYF
TRBJ2-7 | - | TRBV7-9 | CASSSGQYSYEQYF
TRBJ2-1 | once | TRBV27 | CASSFRGLPIYNEQFF
TRBJ2-3 | - | TRBV27 | CASSLSIGIDTQYF
TRBJ1-2 | - | TRBV29-1 | CSVGTRGRNGYTF